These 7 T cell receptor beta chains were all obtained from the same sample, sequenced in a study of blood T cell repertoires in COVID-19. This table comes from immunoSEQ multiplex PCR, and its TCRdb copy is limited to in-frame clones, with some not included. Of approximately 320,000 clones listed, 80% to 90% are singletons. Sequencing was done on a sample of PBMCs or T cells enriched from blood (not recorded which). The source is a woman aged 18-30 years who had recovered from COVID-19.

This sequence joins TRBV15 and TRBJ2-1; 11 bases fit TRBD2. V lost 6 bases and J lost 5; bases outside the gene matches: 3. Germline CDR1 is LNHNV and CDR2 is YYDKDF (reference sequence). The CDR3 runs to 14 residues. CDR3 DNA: TGTGCCACCAGGGGGACTAGCGGAGACAATGAGCAGTTCTTC. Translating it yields CATRGTSGDNEQFF.

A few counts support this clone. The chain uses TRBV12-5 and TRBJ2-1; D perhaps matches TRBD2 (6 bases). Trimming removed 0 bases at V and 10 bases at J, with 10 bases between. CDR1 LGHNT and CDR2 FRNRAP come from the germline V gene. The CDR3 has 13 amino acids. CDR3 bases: TGTGCTAGTGGTTTGGTGGAGGGTGGAGAGCAGTTCTTC. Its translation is CASGLVEGGEQFF.

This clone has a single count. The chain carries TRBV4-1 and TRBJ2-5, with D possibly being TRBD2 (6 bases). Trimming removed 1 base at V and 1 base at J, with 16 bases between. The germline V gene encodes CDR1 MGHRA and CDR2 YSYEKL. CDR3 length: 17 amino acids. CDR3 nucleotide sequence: TGCGCCAGCAGCCAAGCGGTCTTGGCGGGACGCCAAGAGACCCAGTACTTC. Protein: CASSQAVLAGRQETQYF.

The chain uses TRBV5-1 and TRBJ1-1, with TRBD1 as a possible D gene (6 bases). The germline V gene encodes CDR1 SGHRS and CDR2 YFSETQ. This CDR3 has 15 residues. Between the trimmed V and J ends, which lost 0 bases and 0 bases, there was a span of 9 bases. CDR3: CASSLDRVLNTEAFF. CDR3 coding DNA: TGCGCCAGCAGCTTGGACAGGGTACTGAACACTGAAGCTTTCTTT.

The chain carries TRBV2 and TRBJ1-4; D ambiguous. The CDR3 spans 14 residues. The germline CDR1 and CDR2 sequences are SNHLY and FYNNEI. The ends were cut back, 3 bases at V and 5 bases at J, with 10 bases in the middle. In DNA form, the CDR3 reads TGTGCCAGCAGTGATTCGGTAATGAATGAAAAACTGTTTTTT. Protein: CASSDSVMNEKLFF.

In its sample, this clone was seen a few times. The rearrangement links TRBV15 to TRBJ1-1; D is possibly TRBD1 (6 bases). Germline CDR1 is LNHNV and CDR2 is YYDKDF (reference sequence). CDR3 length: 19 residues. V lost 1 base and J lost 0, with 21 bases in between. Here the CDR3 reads CATSRGGGRGRGMNTEAFF. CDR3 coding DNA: TGTGCCACCAGCAGAGGCGGGGGCAGGGGTCGAGGAATGAACACTGAAGCTTTCTTT.

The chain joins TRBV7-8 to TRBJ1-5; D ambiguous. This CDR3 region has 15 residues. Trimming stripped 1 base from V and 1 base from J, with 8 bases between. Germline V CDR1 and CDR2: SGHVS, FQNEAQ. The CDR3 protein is CASSLGRASNQPQHF. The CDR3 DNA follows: TGTGCCAGCAGCTTAGGGCGGGCCAGCAATCAGCCCCAGCATTTT.